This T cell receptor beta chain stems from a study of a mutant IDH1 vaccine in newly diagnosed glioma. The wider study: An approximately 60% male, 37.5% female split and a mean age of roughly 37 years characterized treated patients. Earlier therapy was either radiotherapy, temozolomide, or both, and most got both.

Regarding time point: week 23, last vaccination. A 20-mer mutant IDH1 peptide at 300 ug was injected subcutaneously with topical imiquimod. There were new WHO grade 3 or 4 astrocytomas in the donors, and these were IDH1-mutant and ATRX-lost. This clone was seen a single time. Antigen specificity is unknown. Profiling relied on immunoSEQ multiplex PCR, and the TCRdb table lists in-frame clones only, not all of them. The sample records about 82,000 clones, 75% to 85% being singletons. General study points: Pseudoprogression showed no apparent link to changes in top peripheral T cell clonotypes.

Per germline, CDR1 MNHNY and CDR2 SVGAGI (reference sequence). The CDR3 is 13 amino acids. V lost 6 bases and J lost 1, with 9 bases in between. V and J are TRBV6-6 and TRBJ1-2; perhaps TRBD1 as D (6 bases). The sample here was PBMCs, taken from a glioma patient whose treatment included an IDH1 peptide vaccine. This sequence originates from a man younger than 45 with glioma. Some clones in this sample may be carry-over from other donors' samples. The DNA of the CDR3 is TGTGCCAGCAGCCCGGGACATAACTATGGCTACACCTTC. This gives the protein CASSPGHNYGYTF.